The TCR beta chain under discussion was sequenced for a study of spatial heterogeneity in lung cancer. Time point specified: sample taken at primary tumor resection. TCRdb redid the calling of the 5' RACE reads with MiXCR, one entry per CDR3 protein. The sample carries a few thousand distinct CDR3 sequences, 9.5% to 15% recorded once. This CDR3 has 16 amino acids. Trimming removed 2 bases from V and 4 bases from J; junction bases left unmatched: 6. General study points: In tumors, expanded intratumoral alpha and beta TCR counts tracked mutation counts.

This clonotype was seen ten or more times. Its antigen is currently unknown. As an off-target read in a library built for alpha chains, this beta chain has a frequency of little significance. Material: lung tumor tissue, obtained at surgery. The TCR originated in a male donor with early-stage non-small cell lung cancer. The gene calls are TRBV12-3 or TRBV12-4 and TRBJ2-1; TRBD2 matches 9 bases. The CDR3 spells CASSLWAGGPYNEQFF. CDR3 sequence (DNA): TGTGCCAGCAGTTTATGGGCGGGGGGGCCTTACAATGAGCAGTTCTTC.